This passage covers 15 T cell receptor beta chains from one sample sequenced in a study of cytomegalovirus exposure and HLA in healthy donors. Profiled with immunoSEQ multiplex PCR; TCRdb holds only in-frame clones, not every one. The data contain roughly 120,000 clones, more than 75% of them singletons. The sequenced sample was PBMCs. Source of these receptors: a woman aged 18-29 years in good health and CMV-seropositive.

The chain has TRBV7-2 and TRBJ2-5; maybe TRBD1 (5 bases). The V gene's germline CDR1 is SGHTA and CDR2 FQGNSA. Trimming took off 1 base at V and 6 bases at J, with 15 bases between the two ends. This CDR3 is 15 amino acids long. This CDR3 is CASSLEGSPAQTQYF. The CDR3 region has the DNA TGTGCCAGCAGCTTAGAGGGGTCACCCGCCCAGACCCAGTACTTC. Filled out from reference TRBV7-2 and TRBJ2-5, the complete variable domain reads GAGVSQSPSNKVTEKGKDVELRCDPISGHTALYWYRQSLGQGLEFLIYFQGNSAPDKSGLPSDRFSAERTGGSVSTLTIQRTQQEDSAVYLCASSLEGSPAQTQYFGPGTRLLVL.

The DNA of the CDR3 is TGCGCCAGCAGCTTGGACTCGGGTAGCAATCAGCCCCAGCATTTT. It yields the protein CASSLDSGSNQPQHF. The V and J genes are TRBV5-1 and TRBJ1-5; D not resolved. The V end was cut by 0 bases, the J end by 0 bases, with 7 bases between. The CDR3 length is 15 residues. Germline CDR1 is SGHRS and CDR2 is YFSETQ.

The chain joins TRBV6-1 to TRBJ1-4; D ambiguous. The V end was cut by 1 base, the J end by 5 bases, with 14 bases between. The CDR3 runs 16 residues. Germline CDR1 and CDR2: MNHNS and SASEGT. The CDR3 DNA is TGTGCCAGCAGTGAAGGCAGTGCGTGGGCGAATGAAAAACTGTTTTTT. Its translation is CASSEGSAWANEKLFF.

CDR3 sequence (DNA): TGTGCCAGCTCACCCGATGGGACTAGCTATAACGAGCAGTACTTC. Protein product: CASSPDGTSYNEQYF. The chain links TRBV18 to TRBJ2-7; 9 bases map to TRBD2. The J segment lost 5 bases and the V segment lost 3 bases, leaving 8 bases of the junction unmatched. Germline V gene sequence: CDR1 KGHSH, CDR2 LQKENI. The CDR3 length is 15 residues.

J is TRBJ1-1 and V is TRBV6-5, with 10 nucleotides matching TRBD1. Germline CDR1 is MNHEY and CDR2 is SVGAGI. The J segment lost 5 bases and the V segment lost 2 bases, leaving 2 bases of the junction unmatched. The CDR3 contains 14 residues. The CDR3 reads CASSYRTGGTEAFF. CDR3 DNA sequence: TGTGCCAGCAGTTACAGGACAGGGGGGACTGAAGCTTTCTTT.

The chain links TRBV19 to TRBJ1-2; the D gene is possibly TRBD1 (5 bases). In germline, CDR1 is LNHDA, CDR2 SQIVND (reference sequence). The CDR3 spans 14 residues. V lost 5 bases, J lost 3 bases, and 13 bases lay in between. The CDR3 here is CASSPPDMDYGYTF. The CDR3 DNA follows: TGTGCCAGTAGTCCCCCGGACATGGACTATGGCTACACCTTC.

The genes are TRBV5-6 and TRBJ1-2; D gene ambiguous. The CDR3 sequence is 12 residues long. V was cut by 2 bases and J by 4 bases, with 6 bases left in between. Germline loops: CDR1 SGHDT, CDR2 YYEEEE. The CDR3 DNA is TGTGCCAGCAGCTTCTGGAGCTATGGCTACACCTTC. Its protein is CASSFWSYGYTF.

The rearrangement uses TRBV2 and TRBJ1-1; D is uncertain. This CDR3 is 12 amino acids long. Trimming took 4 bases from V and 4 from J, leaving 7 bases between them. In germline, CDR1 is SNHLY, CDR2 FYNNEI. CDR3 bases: TGTGCCAGCAGTGGGAGCCTCACTGAAGCTTTCTTT. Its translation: CASSGSLTEAFF.

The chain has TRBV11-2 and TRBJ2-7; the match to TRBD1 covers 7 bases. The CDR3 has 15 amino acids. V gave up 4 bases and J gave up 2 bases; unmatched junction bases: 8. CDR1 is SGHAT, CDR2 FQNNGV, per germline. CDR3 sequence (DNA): TGTGCCAGCAGCTCGGGACAGAAGCGAACCTACGAGCAGTACTTC. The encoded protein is CASSSGQKRTYEQYF.

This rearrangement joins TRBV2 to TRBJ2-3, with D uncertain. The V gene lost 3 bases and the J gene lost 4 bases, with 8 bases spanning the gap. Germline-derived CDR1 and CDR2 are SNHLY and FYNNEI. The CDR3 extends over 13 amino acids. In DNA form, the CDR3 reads TGTGCCAGCAGTGATGCAGTTGCAGATACGCAGTATTTT. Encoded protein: CASSDAVADTQYF.

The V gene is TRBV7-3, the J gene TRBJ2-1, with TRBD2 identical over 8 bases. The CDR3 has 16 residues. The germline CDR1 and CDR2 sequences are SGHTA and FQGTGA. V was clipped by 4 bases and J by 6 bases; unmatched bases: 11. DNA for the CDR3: TGTGCCAGCAGCTCAATGCTGACTAGCGATGGCAATGAGCAGTTCTTC. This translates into CASSSMLTSDGNEQFF.

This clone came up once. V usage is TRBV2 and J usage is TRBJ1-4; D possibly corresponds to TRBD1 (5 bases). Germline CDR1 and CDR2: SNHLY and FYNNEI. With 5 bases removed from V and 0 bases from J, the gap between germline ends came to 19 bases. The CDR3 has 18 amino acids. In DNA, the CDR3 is TGTGCCAGCAGTCCTCTGGACTGGGGGAGGCCAACTAATGAAAAACTGTTTTTT. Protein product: CASSPLDWGRPTNEKLFF. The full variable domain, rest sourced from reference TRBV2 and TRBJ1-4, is EPEVTQTPSHQVTQMGQEVILRCVPISNHLYFYWYRQILGQKVEFLVSFYNNEISEKSEIFDDQFSVERPDGSNFTLKIRSTKLEDSAMYFCASSPLDWGRPTNEKLFFGSGTQLSVL.

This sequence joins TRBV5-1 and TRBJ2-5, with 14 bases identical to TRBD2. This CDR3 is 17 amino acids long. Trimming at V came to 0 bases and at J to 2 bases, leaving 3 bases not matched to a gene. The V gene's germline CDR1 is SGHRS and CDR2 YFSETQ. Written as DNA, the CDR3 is TGCGCCAGCAGCTTGGCCGGGACTAGCGGGGGACAAGAGACCCAGTACTTC. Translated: CASSLAGTSGGQETQYF.

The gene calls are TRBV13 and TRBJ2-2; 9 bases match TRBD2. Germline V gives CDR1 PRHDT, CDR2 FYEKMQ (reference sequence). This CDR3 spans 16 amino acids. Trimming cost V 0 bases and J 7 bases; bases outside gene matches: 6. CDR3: CASSLGLAGIDGELFF. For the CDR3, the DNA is TGTGCCAGCAGCTTAGGGCTAGCGGGAATCGACGGGGAGCTGTTTTTT.

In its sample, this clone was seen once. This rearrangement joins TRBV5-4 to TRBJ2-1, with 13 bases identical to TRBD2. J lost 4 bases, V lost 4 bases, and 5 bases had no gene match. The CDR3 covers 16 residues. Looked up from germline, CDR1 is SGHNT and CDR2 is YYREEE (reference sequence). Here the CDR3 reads CASSTSGGAGYNEQFF. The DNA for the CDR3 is TGTGCCAGCAGCACTAGCGGGGGGGCCGGGTACAATGAGCAGTTCTTC.